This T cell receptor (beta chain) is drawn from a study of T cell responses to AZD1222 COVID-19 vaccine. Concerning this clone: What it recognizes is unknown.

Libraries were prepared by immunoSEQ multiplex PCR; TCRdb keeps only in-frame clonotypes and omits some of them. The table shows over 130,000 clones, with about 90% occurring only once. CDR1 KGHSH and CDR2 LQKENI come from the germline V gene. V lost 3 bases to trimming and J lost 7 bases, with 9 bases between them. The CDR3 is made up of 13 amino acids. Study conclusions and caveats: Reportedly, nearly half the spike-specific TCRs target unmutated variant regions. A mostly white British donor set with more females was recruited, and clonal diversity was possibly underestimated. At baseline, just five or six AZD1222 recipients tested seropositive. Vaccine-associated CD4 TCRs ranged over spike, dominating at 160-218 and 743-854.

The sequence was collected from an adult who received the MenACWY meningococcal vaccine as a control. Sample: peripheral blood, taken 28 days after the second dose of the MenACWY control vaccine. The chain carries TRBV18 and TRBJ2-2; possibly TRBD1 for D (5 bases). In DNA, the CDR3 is TGTGCCAGCTCACCGGGGCGTGGCGGGGAGCTGTTTTTT. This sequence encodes CASSPGRGGELFF.